The 18 T cell receptor beta chains below were found in one sample sequenced in a study of shared clonotypes between healthy human individuals. The protocol was immunoSEQ multiplex PCR, while the TCRdb copy is restricted to in-frame clones and leaves out a portion. This table holds about 2.3 million clones, 85% to 95% found once. The sample taken for sequencing was naive CD4+ T cells from PBMCs. Regarding subset: CD45RA+ positively selected. The receptor set was obtained from a man aged 18 to 29 in good health. Some clones in this sample may be carry-over from other donors' samples.

For this clone: Other DNA sequences from this sample encode an identical CDR3 as well. J is TRBJ2-3 and V is TRBV28, with a weak D call TRBD2 (5 bases). The CDR3 loop spans 14 amino acids. Germline-derived CDR1 and CDR2 are MDHEN and SYDVKM. The ends were cut back, 3 bases at V and 1 base at J, with 8 bases in the middle. The CDR3 coding sequence is TGTGCCAGCAGTTTTAGGCGGGGCACAGATACGCAGTATTTT. This encodes CASSFRRGTDTQYF.

The V call is TRBV6-6, the J call TRBJ1-1, with 7 positions matching TRBD1. The CDR3 runs to 15 residues. Germline assignment: CDR1 MNHNY and CDR2 SVGAGI (reference sequence). V was clipped by 4 bases and J by 1 base; unmatched bases: 6. The CDR3: CASSSTGSRNTEAFF. Written as DNA, the CDR3 is TGTGCCAGCAGTTCGACAGGGAGTAGGAACACTGAAGCTTTCTTT.

This chain connects TRBV5-4 to TRBJ2-2; D ambiguous. Germline CDR1 is SGHNT and CDR2 is YYREEE (reference sequence). V lost 0 bases and J lost 5, with 14 bases in between. The CDR3 extends over 16 amino acids. The DNA for the CDR3 is TGTGCCAGCAGCTTGGAGGGCTGGGTGAAGACCGGGGAGCTGTTTTTT. Protein sequence: CASSLEGWVKTGELFF.

This clone was seen a single time. The chain links TRBV7-9 to TRBJ1-4, with D maybe TRBD1 (5 bases). This CDR3 region has 14 residues. Germline V gene data show CDR1 as SEHNR and CDR2 as FQNEAQ (reference sequence). The V and J ends lost 2 bases and 8 bases respectively, with 12 bases between them. The CDR3 coding sequence is TGTGCCAGCAGCTTATTCCAGGGTGGAGAAAAACTGTTTTTT. Translated: CASSLFQGGEKLFF. The full variable domain, its missing parts supplied by reference TRBV7-9 and TRBJ1-4, is DTGVSQNPRHKITKRGQNVTFRCDPISEHNRLYWYRQTLGQGPEFLTYFQNEAQLEKSRLLSDRFSAERPKGSFSTLEIQRTEQGDSAMYLCASSLFQGGEKLFFGSGTQLSVL.

This chain joins TRBV6-1 and TRBJ2-3; 7 bases agree with TRBD2. Germline V gene data show CDR1 as MNHNS and CDR2 as SASEGT. The CDR3 runs 14 residues. With 10 bases clipped from V and 0 bases from J, the junction kept 7 bases outside the gene matches. The CDR3 loop reads CATQAGVSTDTQYF. The DNA for the CDR3 is TGTGCCACACAGGCGGGGGTTAGCACAGATACGCAGTATTTT.

V is TRBV28 and J is TRBJ2-3; a possible D gene is TRBD1 (6 bases). The germline V gene has CDR1 MDHEN and CDR2 SYDVKM. V lost 5 bases and J 9 bases, leaving 21 bases between the germline ends. The CDR3 is made up of 15 amino acids. CDR3 loop: CASSPPQPLQGTQYF. CDR3 DNA: TGTGCCAGCAGTCCCCCCCAACCCCTCCAGGGGACGCAGTATTTT.

The chain couples TRBV6-5 to TRBJ2-7; 11 bases are a match to TRBD2. Germline CDR1 reads MNHEY; CDR2 reads SVGAGI. The CDR3 is made up of 13 amino acids. The J segment lost 6 bases and the V segment lost 6 bases, leaving 4 bases of the junction unmatched. The CDR3 spells CASRLAGEGEQYF. In nucleotides, the CDR3 is TGTGCCAGCAGACTAGCGGGAGAGGGCGAGCAGTACTTC.

The gene calls are TRBV29-1 and TRBJ1-3, with a possible D match to TRBD1 (6 bases). The V gene lost 7 bases and the J gene lost 0 bases, with 10 bases spanning the gap. The CDR3 is 13 amino acids. Germline CDR1 and CDR2: SQVTM and ANQGSEA. This CDR3 reads CSAHRDSGNTIYF. The CDR3 DNA reads as TGCAGCGCCCACAGGGACTCTGGAAACACCATATATTTT.

The genes are TRBV7-9 and TRBJ1-2; D ambiguous. This CDR3 contains 18 residues. Germline CDR1 and CDR2: SEHNR and FQNEAQ (reference sequence). The V end lost 5 bases, the J end lost 6 bases, and 28 bases lay between the germline ends. CDR3 nucleotide sequence: TGTGCCAGCAGCCCAAATCGGGCGAGTACCCTTTTTGGGGATGGCTACACCTTC. Protein sequence: CASSPNRASTLFGDGYTF.

The table lists this clone with a count of one. The V and J genes are TRBV18 and TRBJ2-7, with TRBD2 identical over 13 bases. Germline V gene sequence: CDR1 KGHSH, CDR2 LQKENI. The CDR3 is made up of 16 amino acids. J lost 5 bases, V lost 4 bases, and 8 bases had no gene match. The CDR3 nucleotides are TGTGCCAGCTCACGACTAGCGGGAGGTTTTATCGACGAGCAGTACTTC. It encodes CASSRLAGGFIDEQYF.

The chain employs TRBV5-1 and TRBJ2-7; possibly TRBD2 for D (6 bases). Trimming shortened V by 3 bases and J by 4 bases, and 23 bases separated the two germline ends. Germline V gene lookup returns CDR1 SGHRS and CDR2 YFSETQ. The length of the CDR3 is 17 residues. This CDR3 reads CASSSPADYVSSYEQYF. CDR3 coding DNA: TGCGCCAGCAGCTCCCCCGCGGACTACGTTTCGAGTTACGAGCAGTACTTC. The whole variable domain, filled in from reference TRBV5-1 and TRBJ2-7, reads KAGVTQTPRYLIKTRGQQVTLSCSPISGHRSVSWYQQTPGQGLQFLFEYFSETQRNKGNFPGRFSGRQFSNSRSEMNVSTLELGDSALYLCASSSPADYVSSYEQYFGPGTRLTVT.

The CDR3 DNA follows: TGTGCCAGCAGTCTTACTAGCGGGAGGCCTCTTTACACAGATACGCAGTATTTT. It codes for CASSLTSGRPLYTDTQYF. The chain is built from TRBV5-4 and TRBJ2-3; 12 bases match TRBD2. This CDR3 spans 18 amino acids. Germline-derived CDR1 and CDR2 are SGHNT and YYREEE (reference sequence). The junction had 12 bases not matched to a gene; V was cut back by 5 bases and J by 2 bases.

The chain couples TRBV14 to TRBJ2-5, with 10 bases that match TRBD1. Germline lookup yields CDR1 SGHDN and CDR2 FVKESK. This CDR3 is built from 16 residues. Losses at the gene ends were 2 bases for V and 2 bases for J; bases not matched to a gene: 5. CDR3 sequence reads: CASSQPGQGVQETQYF. The CDR3, as DNA: TGTGCCAGCAGCCAACCTGGACAGGGGGTACAAGAGACCCAGTACTTC.

J is TRBJ2-4 and V is TRBV7-2, with D perhaps being TRBD1 or TRBD2 (5 bases each). This CDR3 is built from 14 residues. Trimming removed 5 bases from V and 5 bases from J, with 13 bases in between. Germline lookup yields CDR1 SGHTA and CDR2 FQGNSA. CDR3 region: CASSLGMGENIQYF. As DNA, the CDR3 is TGTGCCAGCAGCCTAGGGATGGGGGAAAACATTCAGTACTTC.

The rearrangement uses TRBV29-1 and TRBJ2-7, with a possible D match to TRBD2 (5 bases). V lost 4 bases and J 7 bases, leaving 14 bases between the germline ends. Germline CDR1 reads SQVTM; CDR2 reads ANQGSEA. The CDR3 sequence is 12 residues long. CDR3 nucleotide sequence: TGCAGCGTTGGCCCTGGACTGAAGGAGCAGTACTTC. Protein product: CSVGPGLKEQYF.

The chain carries TRBV13 and TRBJ2-2; the D is unclear. This CDR3 is 14 amino acids long. In germline, CDR1 is PRHDT, CDR2 FYEKMQ (reference sequence). V shed 6 bases and J shed 0 bases, with 8 bases lying between them. The CDR3: CASRGRSNTGELFF. CDR3 nucleotides: TGTGCCAGCAGGGGCAGATCGAACACCGGGGAGCTGTTTTTT.

This chain connects TRBV5-1 to TRBJ2-2; D is unresolved. Germline V gives CDR1 SGHRS, CDR2 YFSETQ. The length of the CDR3 is 15 residues. The V and J ends lost 2 bases and 4 bases respectively, with 12 bases between them. The CDR3 region is CASSFAEYGTGELFF. For the CDR3, the DNA is TGCGCCAGCAGCTTCGCAGAATACGGCACCGGGGAGCTGTTTTTT.

CDR3 residues: CASSERGGEVTGELFF. CDR3 in DNA: TGTGCCAGCAGTGAAAGAGGGGGCGAGGTAACCGGGGAGCTGTTTTTT. This chain uses TRBV2 with TRBJ2-2; 7 bases align to TRBD1. The CDR3 is made up of 16 amino acids. With 2 bases clipped from V and 5 bases from J, the junction kept 8 bases outside the gene matches. Germline V gene sequence: CDR1 SNHLY, CDR2 FYNNEI.